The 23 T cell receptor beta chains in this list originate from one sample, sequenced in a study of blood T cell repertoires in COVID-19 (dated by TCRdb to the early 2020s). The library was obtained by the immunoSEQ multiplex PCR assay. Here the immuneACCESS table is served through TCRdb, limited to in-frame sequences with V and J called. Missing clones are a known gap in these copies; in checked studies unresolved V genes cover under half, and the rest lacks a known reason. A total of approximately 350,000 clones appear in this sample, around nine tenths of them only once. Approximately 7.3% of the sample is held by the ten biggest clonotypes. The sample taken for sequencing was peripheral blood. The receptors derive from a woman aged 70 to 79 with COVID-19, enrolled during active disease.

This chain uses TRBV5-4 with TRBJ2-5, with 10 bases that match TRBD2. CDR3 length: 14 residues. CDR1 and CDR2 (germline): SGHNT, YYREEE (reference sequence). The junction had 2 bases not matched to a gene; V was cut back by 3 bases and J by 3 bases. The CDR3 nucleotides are TGTGCCAGCAGCTCAGCGGGGGGGGAAGAGACCCAGTACTTC. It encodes CASSSAGGEETQYF.

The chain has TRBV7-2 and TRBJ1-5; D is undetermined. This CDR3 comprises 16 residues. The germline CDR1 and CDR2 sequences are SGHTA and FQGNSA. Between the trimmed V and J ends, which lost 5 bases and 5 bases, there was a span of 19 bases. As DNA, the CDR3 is TGTGCCAGCAGCCAAACTAAGGTGTCAGCCTATCAGCCCCAGCATTTT. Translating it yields CASSQTKVSAYQPQHF.

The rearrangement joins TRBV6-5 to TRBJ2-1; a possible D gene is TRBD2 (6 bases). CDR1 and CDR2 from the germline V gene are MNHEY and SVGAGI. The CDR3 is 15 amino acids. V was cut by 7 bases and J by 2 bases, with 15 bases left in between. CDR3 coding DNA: TGTGCCAGCACCCACGCGGAGGGTCCCTACAATGAGCAGTTCTTC. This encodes CASTHAEGPYNEQFF.

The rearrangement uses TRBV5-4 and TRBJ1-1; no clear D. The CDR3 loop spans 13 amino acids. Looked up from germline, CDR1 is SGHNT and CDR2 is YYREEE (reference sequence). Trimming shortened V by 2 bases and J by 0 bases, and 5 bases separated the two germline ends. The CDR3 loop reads CASSLRVNTEAFF. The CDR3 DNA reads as TGTGCCAGCAGCTTAAGAGTGAACACTGAAGCTTTCTTT.

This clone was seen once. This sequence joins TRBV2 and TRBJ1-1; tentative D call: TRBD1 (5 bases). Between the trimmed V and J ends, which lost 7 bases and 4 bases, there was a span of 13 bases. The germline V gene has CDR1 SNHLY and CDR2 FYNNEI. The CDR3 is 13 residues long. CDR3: CASKGQGGTEAFF. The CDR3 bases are TGTGCCAGCAAGGGGCAGGGTGGCACTGAAGCTTTCTTT.

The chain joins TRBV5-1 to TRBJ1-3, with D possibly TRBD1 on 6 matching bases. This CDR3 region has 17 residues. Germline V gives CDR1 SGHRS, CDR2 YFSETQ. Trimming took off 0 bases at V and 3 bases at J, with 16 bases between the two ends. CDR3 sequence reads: CASSLDPPGAHGNTIYF. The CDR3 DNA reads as TGCGCCAGCAGCTTGGACCCCCCAGGGGCTCATGGAAACACCATATATTTT.

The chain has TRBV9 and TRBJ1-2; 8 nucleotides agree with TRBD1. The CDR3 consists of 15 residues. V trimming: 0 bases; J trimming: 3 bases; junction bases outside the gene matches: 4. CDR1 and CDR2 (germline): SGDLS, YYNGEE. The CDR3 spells CASSVGDRGDYGYTF. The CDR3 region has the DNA TGTGCCAGCAGCGTAGGTGACAGGGGAGACTATGGCTACACCTTC.

CDR3 amino acids: CASATGWSQPQHF. The CDR3 region has the DNA TGTGCCAGCGCTACAGGCTGGTCTCAGCCCCAGCATTTT. The chain has TRBV28 and TRBJ1-5, with a weak D call TRBD1 (5 bases). Per the germline V gene, CDR1 is MDHEN and CDR2 is SYDVKM. The CDR3 is 13 residues long. With 8 bases removed from V and 6 bases from J, the gap between germline ends came to 14 bases.

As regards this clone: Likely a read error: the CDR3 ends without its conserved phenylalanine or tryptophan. CDR3 DNA: TGTGCCAGCAGCCAACCAGGGACAGGGGGCTACGAGCAGTACCTC. Protein product: CASSQPGTGGYEQYL. V usage is TRBV14 and J usage is TRBJ2-7; 11 nucleotides align to TRBD1. This CDR3 region has 15 residues. The V gene's germline CDR1 is SGHDN and CDR2 FVKESK. J gave up 3 bases and V 2 bases, and 3 bases lay outside the gene matches.

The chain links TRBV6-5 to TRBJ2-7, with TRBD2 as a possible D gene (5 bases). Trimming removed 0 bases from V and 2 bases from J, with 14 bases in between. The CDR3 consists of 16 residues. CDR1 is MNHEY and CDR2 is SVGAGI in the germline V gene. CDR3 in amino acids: CASSYSPGEPPYEQYF. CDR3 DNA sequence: TGTGCCAGCAGTTACTCGCCCGGGGAGCCTCCCTACGAGCAGTACTTC.

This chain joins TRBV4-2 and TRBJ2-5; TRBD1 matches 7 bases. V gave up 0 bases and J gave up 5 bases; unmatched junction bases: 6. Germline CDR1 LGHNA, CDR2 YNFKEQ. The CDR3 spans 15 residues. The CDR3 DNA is TGTGCCAGCAGCCAAGATCCAACAGGGGAGGAGACCCAGTACTTC. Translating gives CASSQDPTGEETQYF.

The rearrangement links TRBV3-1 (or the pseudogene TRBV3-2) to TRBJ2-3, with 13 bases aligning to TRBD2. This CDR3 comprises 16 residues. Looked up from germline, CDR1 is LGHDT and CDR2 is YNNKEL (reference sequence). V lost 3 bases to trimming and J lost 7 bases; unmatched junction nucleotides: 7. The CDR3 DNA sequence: TGTGCCAGCAGCCAGGGGACTAGCGGGGTTTCCTATACGCAGTATTTT. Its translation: CASSQGTSGVSYTQYF.

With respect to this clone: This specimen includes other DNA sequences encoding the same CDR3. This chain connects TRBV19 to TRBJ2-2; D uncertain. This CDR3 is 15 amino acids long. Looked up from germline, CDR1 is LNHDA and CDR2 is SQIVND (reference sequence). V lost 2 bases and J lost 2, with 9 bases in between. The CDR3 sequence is CASSIRGLNTGELFF. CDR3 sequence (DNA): TGTGCCAGTAGTATAAGAGGTTTAAACACCGGGGAGCTGTTTTTT.

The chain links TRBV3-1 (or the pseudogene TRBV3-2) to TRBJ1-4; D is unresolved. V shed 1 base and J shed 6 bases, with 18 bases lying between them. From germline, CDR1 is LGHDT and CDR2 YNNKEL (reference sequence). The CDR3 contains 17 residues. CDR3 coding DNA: TGTGCCAGCAGCCAAGGGATTGGTCTAGGAGGAGATGAAAAACTGTTTTTT. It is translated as CASSQGIGLGGDEKLFF.

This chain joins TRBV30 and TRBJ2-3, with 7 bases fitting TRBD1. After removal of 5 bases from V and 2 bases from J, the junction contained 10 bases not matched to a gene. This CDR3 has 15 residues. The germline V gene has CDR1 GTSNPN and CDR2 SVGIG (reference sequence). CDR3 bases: TGTGCCTGGTCTGGACAGGCCACTTACACAGATACGCAGTATTTT. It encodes CAWSGQATYTDTQYF.

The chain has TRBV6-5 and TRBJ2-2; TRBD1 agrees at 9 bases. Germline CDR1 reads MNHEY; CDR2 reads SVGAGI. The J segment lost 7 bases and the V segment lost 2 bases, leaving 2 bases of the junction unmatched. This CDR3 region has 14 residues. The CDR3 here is CASSYGQGFGELFF. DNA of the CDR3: TGTGCCAGCAGTTACGGACAGGGGTTCGGGGAGCTGTTTTTT.

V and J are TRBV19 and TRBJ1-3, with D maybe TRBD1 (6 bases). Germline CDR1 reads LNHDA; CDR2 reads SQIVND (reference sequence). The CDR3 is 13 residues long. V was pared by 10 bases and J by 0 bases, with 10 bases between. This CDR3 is CAIRTDSGNTIYF. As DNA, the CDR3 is TGTGCCATCCGGACAGACTCTGGAAACACCATATATTTT.

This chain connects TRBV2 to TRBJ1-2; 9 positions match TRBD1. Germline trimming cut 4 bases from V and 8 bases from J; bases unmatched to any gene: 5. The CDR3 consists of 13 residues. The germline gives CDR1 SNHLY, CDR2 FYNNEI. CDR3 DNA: TGTGCCAGCAGTGTTACAGGGGGCTCGGGCTACACCTTC. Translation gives CASSVTGGSGYTF.

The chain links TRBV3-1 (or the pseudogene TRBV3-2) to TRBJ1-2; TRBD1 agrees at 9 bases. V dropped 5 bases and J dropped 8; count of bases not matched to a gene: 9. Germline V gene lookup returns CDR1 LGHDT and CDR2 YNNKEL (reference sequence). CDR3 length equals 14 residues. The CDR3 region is CASSGTGMEGGYTF. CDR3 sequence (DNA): TGTGCCAGCAGCGGGACAGGGATGGAGGGGGGCTACACCTTC.

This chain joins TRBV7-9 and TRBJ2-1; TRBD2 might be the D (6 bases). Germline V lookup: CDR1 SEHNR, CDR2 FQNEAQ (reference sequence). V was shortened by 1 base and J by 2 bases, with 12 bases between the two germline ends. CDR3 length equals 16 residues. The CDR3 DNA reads TGTGCCAGCAGCTTAGGGTCGGGGGTAACCTACAATGAGCAGTTCTTC. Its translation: CASSLGSGVTYNEQFF. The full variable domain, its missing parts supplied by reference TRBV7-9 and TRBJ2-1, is DTGVSQNPRHKITKRGQNVTFRCDPISEHNRLYWYRQTLGQGPEFLTYFQNEAQLEKSRLLSDRFSAERPKGSFSTLEIQRTEQGDSAMYLCASSLGSGVTYNEQFFGPGTRLTVL.

CDR3 residues: CASSSLIYNEQFF. The DNA of the CDR3 is TGTGCCAGCAGCAGCTTGATCTACAATGAGCAGTTCTTC. V gene TRBV7-9 combines with J gene TRBJ2-1, with unresolved D. This CDR3 has 13 amino acids. Trimming removed 5 bases at V and 3 bases at J, with 8 bases between. Per germline, CDR1 SEHNR and CDR2 FQNEAQ (reference sequence). The full variable domain, completed using reference TRBV7-9 and TRBJ2-1, is DTGVSQNPRHKITKRGQNVTFRCDPISEHNRLYWYRQTLGQGPEFLTYFQNEAQLEKSRLLSDRFSAERPKGSFSTLEIQRTEQGDSAMYLCASSSLIYNEQFFGPGTRLTVL.

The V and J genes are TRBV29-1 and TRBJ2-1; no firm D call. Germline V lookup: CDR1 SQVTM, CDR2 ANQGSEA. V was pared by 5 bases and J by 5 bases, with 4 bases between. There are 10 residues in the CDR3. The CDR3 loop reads CSVRDNEQFF. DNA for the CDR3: TGCAGCGTTCGGGACAATGAGCAGTTCTTC.

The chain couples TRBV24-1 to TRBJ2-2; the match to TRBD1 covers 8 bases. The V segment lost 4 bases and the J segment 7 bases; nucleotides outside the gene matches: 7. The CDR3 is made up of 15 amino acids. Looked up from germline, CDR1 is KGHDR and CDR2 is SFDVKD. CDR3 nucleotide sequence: TGTGCCACCAGTGACCCCCGGACAGGGAACGGGGAGCTGTTTTTT. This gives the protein CATSDPRTGNGELFF.